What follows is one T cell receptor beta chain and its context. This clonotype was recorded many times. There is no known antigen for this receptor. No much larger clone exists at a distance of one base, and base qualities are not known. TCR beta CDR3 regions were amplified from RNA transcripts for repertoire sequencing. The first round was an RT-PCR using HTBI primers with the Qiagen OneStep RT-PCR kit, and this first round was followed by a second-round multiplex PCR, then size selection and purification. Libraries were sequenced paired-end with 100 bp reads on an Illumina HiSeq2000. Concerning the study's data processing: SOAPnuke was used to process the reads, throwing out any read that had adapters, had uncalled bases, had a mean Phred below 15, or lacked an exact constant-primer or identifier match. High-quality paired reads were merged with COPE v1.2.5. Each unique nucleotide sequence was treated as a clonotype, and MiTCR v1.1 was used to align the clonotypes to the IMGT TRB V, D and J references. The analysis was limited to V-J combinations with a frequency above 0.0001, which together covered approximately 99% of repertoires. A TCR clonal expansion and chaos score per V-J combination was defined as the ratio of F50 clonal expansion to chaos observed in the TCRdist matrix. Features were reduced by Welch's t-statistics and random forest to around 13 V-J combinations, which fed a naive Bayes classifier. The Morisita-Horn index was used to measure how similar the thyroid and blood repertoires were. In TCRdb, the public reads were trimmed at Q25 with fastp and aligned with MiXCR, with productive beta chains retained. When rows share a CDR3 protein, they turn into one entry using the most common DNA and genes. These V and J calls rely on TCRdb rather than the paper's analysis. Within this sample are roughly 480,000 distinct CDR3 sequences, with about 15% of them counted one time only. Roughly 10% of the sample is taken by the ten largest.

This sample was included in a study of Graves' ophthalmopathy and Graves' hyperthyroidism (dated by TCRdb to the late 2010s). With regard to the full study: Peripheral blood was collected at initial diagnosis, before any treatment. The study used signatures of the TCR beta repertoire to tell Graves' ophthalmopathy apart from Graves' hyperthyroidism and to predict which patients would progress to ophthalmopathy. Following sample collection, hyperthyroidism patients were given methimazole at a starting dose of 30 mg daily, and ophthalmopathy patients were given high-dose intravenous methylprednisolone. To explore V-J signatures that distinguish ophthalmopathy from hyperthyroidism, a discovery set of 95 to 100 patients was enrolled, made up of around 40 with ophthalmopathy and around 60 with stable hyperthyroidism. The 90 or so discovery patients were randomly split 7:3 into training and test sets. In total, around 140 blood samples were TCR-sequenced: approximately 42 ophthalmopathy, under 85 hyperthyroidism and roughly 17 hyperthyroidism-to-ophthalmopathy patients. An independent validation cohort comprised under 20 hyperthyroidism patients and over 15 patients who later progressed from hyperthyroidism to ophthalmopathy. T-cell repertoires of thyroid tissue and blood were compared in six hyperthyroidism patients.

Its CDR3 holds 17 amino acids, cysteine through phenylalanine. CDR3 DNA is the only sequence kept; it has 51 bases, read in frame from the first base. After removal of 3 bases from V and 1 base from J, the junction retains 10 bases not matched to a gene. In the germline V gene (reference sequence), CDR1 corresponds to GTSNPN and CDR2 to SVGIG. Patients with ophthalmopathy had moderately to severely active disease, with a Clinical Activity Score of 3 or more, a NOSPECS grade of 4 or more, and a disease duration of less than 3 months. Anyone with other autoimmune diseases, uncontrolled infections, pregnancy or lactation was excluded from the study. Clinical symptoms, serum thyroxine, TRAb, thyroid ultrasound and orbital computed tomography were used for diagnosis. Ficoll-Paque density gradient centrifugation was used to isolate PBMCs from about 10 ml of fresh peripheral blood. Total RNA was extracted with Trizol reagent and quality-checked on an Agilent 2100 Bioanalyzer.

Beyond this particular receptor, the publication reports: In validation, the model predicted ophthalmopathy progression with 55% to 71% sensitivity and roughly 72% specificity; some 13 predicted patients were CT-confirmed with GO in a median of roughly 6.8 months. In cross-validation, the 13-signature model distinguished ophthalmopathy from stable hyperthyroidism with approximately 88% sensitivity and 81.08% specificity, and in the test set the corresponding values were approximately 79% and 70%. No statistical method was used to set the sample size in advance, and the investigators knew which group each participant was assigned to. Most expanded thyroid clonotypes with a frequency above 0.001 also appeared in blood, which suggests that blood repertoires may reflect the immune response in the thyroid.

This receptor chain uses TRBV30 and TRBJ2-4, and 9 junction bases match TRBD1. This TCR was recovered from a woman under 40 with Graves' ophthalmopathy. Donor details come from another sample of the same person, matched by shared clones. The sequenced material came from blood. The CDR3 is CAWRPTGTGWAKNIQYF. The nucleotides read TGTGCCTGGAGACCTACCGGGACAGGGTGGGCCAAAAACATTCAGTACTTC.